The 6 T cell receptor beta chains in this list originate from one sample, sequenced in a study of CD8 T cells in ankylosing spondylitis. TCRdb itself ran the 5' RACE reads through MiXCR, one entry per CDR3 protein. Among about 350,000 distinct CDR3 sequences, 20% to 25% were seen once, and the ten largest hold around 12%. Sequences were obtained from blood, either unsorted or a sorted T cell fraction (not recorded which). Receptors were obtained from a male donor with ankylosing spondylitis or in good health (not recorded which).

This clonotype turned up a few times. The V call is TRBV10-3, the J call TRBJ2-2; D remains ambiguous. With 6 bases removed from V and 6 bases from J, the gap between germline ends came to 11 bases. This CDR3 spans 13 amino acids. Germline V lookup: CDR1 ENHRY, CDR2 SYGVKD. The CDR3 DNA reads TGTGCCATCAGGGATGATGGGGCCGGGGAGCTGTTTTTT. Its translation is CAIRDDGAGELFF.

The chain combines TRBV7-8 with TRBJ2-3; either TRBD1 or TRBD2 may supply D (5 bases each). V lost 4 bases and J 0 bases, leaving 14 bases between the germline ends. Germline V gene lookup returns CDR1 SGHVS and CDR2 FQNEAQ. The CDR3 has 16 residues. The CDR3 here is CASSSGTRLSTDTQYF. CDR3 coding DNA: TGTGCCAGCAGCTCGGGGACCAGACTGAGCACAGATACGCAGTATTTT.

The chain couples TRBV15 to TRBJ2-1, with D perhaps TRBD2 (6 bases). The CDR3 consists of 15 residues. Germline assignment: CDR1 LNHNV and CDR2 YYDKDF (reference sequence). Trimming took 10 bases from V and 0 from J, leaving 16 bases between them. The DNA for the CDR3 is TGTGCCATCAACGTCGGGGGAACCTCCTACAATGAGCAGTTCTTC. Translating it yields CAINVGGTSYNEQFF.

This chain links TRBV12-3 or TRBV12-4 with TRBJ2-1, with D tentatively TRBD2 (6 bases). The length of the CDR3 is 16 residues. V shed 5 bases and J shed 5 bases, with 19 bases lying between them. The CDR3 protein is CASSLGPPWGDNEQFF. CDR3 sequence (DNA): TGTGCCAGCAGTCTAGGGCCACCCTGGGGGGACAATGAGCAGTTCTTC.

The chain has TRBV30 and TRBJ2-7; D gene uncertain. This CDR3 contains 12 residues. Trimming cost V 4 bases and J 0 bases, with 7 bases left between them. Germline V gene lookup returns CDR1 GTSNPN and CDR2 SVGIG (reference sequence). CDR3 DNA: TGTGCCTGGACGGGTAACTCCTACGAGCAGTACTTC. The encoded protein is CAWTGNSYEQYF.

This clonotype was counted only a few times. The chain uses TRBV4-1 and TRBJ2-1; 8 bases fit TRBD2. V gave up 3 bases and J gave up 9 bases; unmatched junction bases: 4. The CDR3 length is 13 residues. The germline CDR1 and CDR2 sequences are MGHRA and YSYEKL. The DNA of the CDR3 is TGCGCCAGCAGCCACGGGGCGGGGGGTGAGCAGTTCTTC. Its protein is CASSHGAGGEQFF.